The clone carrying this TCR beta chain appeared a few times. No antigen is known for it. The PCR employed 60 Vbeta primers together with 13 Jbeta primers. Here immunoSEQ multiplex PCR was the method, and the copy in TCRdb shows in-frame clones only, minus some. The sample has 150,000 or so clones, over 60% seen once. This record belongs to a study of cytomegalovirus exposure and HLA in healthy donors. Overall study findings and caveats: Rare TCR sequences predominated, though certain public TCRs were found in many donors. TCR beta V- and J-gene trimming, according to a later analysis, was linked to a missense DCLRE1C variant.

The CDR3 runs to 14 residues. Trimming cost V 4 bases and J 5 bases, with 11 bases left between them. The germline CDR1 and CDR2 sequences are LGHNA and YNFKEQ. The source of this sequence is a woman in her twenties or thirties in good health and CMV-seropositive. The chain links TRBV4-2 to TRBJ1-4, with D possibly matching TRBD1 (5 bases). Sequences were obtained from PBMCs. The CDR3 nucleotides read TGTGCCAGCAGCCGGACCCAGGGAAATGAAAAACTGTTTTTT. It yields the protein CASSRTQGNEKLFF.